The present TCR beta chain was sequenced within a study of blood T cell repertoires in COVID-19. Looking at the study overall: Sites in the United States, Italy and Spain provided acute and convalescent COVID-19 samples.

Seattle researchers signed up patients amid active infection and tracked them longitudinally. Assay: immunoSEQ multiplex PCR; the TCRdb copy retains only in-frame clones and omits some. The sample has under 250,000 clones; approximately 90% are singletons. The length of the CDR3 is 14 residues. Germline V gives CDR1 SGDLS, CDR2 YYNGEE. Trimming took off 0 bases at V and 7 bases at J, with 11 bases between the two ends. The specimen was peripheral blood. The sequence was obtained from a man aged 60 to 69 with COVID-19, enrolled during active disease. The rearrangement uses TRBV9 and TRBJ1-5; D may be TRBD1 (5 bases). CDR3 sequence: CASSVGGGAQPQHF. The CDR3 DNA follows: TGTGCCAGCAGCGTAGGTGGAGGGGCGCAGCCCCAGCATTTT.